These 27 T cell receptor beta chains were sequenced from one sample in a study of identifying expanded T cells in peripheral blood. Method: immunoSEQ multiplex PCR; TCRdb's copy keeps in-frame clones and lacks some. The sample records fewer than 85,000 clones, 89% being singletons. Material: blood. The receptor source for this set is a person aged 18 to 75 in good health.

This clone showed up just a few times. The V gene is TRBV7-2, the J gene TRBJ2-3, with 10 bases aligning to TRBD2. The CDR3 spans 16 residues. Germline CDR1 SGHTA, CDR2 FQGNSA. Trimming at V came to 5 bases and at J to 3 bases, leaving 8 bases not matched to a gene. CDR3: CASSPGLAVRTDTQYF. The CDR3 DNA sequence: TGTGCCAGCAGCCCAGGACTAGCGGTGAGGACAGATACGCAGTATTTT.

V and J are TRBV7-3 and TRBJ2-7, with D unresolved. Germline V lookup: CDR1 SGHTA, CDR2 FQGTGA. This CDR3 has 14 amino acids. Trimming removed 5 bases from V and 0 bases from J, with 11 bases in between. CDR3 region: CASSPPQSSYEQYF. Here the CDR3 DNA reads TGTGCCAGCAGCCCCCCCCAGAGCTCCTACGAGCAGTACTTC.

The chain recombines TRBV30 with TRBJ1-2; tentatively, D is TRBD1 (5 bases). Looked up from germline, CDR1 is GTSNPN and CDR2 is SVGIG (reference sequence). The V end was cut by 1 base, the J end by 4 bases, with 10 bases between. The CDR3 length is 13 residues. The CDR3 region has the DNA TGTGCCTGGAGTGGAGGTAGGGGCTATGGCTACACCTTC. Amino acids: CAWSGGRGYGYTF. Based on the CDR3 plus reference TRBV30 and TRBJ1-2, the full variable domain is SQTIHQWPATLVQPVGSPLSLECTVEGTSNPNLYWYRQAAGRGLQLLFYSVGIGQISSEVPQNLSASRPQDRQFILSSKKLLLSDSGFYLCAWSGGRGYGYTFGSGTRLTVV.

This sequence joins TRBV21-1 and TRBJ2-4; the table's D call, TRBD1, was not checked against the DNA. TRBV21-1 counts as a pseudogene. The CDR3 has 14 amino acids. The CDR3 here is CASPKGQIKNIQYF. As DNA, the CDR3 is TGTGCCAGCCCAAAGGGACAGATCAAAAACATTCAGTACTTC.

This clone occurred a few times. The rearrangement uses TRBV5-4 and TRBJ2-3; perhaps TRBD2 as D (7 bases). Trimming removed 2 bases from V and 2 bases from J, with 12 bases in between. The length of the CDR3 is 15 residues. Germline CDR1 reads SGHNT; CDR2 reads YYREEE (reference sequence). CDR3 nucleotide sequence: TGTGCCAGCAGCTTTTGGGGGGGCCCCACAGATACGCAGTATTTT. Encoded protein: CASSFWGGPTDTQYF.

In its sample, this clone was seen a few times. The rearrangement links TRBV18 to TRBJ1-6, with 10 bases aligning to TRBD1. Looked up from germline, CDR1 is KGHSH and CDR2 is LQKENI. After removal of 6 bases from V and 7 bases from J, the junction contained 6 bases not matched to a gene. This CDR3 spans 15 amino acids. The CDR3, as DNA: TGTGCCAGCTCCCGGACAGGGGGTCAAAATTCACCCCTCCACTTT. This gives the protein CASSRTGGQNSPLHF.

CDR3 in DNA: TGCGCCAGCAGCTCTCTGGGTCCTATGAACACTGAAGCTTTCTTT. Its protein product is CASSSLGPMNTEAFF. The V and J genes are TRBV5-1 and TRBJ1-1; D is uncertain. Trimming took off 3 bases at V and 0 bases at J, with 12 bases between the two ends. The CDR3 totals 15 residues. CDR1 and CDR2 from the germline V gene are SGHRS and YFSETQ.

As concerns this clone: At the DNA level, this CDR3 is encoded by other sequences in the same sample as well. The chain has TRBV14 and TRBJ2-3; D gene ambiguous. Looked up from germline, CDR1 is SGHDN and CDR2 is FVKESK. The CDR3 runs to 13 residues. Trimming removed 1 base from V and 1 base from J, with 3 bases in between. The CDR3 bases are TGTGCCAGCAGCCAAGCCGGCACAGATACGCAGTATTTT. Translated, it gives CASSQAGTDTQYF.

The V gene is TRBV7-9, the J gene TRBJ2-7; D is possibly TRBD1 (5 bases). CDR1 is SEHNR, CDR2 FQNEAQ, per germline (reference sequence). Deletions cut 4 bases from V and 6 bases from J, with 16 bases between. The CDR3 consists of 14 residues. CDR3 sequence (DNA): TGTGCCAGCAGCTGGGGCCAGGAAGTTGGCGAGCAGTACTTC. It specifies CASSWGQEVGEQYF.

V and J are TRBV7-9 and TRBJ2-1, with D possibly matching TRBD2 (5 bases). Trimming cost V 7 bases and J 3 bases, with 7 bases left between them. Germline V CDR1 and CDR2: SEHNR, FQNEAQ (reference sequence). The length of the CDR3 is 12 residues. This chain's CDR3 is CASKRDYNEQFF. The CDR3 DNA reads TGTGCCAGCAAACGGGACTACAATGAGCAGTTCTTC. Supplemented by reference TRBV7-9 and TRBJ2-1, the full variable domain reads DTGVSQNPRHKITKRGQNVTFRCDPISEHNRLYWYRQTLGQGPEFLTYFQNEAQLEKSRLLSDRFSAERPKGSFSTLEIQRTEQGDSAMYLCASKRDYNEQFFGPGTRLTVL.

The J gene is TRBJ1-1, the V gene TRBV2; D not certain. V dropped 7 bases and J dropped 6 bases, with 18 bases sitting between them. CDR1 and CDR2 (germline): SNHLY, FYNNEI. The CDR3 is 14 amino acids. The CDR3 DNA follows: TGTGCCAGCACCCCAGAGAGGGCGATGGCTGAAGCTTTCTTT. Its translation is CASTPERAMAEAFF.

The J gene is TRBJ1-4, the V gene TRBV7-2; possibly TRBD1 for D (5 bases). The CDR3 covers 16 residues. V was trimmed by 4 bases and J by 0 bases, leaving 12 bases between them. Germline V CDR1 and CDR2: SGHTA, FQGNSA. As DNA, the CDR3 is TGTGCCAGCAGCTCGGTGGGGCCCGCAACTAATGAAAAACTGTTTTTT. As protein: CASSSVGPATNEKLFF. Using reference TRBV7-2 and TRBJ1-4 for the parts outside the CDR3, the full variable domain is GAGVSQSPSNKVTEKGKDVELRCDPISGHTALYWYRQSLGQGLEFLIYFQGNSAPDKSGLPSDRFSAERTGGSVSTLTIQRTQQEDSAVYLCASSSVGPATNEKLFFGSGTQLSVL.

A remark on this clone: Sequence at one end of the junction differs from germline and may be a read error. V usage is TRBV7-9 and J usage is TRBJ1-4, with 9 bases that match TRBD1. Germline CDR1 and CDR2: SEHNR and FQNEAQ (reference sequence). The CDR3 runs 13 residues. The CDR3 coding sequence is TGTGCCGCAGACCGGGACAGGGTGAGGAGGACTGTTTTT. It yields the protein CAADRDRVRRTVF.

This CDR3 is CANRYSGQGTHEQYF. The CDR3 DNA is TGTGCCAACAGATATTCGGGACAGGGGACCCACGAGCAGTACTTC. This chain links TRBV7-3 with TRBJ2-7; 10 bases are a match to TRBD1. J lost 5 bases, V lost 10 bases, and 14 bases had no gene match. The germline CDR1 and CDR2 sequences are SGHTA and FQGTGA. The CDR3 is made up of 15 amino acids.

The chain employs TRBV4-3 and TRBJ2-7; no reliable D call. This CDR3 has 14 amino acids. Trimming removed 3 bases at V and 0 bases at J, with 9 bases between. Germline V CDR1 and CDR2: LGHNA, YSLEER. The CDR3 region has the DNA TGCGCCAGCAGCCAGGCCGCGACCTCCTACGAGCAGTACTTC. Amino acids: CASSQAATSYEQYF.

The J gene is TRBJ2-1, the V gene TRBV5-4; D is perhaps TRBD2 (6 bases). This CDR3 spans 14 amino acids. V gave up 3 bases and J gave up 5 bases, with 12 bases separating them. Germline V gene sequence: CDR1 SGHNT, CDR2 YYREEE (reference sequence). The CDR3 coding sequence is TGTGCCAGCAGCTCTCGGGACTTCCACAATGAGCAGTTCTTC. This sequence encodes CASSSRDFHNEQFF.

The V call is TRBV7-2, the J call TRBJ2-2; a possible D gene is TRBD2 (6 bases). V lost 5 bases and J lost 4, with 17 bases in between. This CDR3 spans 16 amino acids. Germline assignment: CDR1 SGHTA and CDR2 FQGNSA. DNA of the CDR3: TGTGCCAGCAGCATTAGGTTGCGGGATGTCACCGGGGAGCTGTTTTTT. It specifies CASSIRLRDVTGELFF.

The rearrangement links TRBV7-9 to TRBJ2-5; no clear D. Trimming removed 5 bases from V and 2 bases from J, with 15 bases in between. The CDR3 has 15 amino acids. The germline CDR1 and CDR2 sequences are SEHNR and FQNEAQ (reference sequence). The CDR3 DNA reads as TGTGCCAGCAGCACACCCTCTGGAGAACAAGAGACCCAGTACTTC. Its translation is CASSTPSGEQETQYF. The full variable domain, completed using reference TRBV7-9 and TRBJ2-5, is DTGVSQNPRHKITKRGQNVTFRCDPISEHNRLYWYRQTLGQGPEFLTYFQNEAQLEKSRLLSDRFSAERPKGSFSTLEIQRTEQGDSAMYLCASSTPSGEQETQYFGPGTRLLVL.

The chain's CDR3 is CAISGLAGVRGQETQYF. In nucleotides, the CDR3 is TGTGCCATCAGTGGGCTAGCGGGGGTTCGGGGCCAAGAGACCCAGTACTTC. V gene TRBV10-3 combines with J gene TRBJ2-5; TRBD2 agrees at 10 bases. The V gene end was trimmed by 4 bases and the J gene end by 1 base; junction bases not matched to a gene: 9. Germline loops: CDR1 ENHRY, CDR2 SYGVKD. There are 17 residues in the CDR3.

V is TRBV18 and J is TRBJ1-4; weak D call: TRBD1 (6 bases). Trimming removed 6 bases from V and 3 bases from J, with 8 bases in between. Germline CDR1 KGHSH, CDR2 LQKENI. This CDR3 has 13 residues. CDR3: CASSAGANEKLFF. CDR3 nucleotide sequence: TGTGCCAGCTCGGCAGGGGCTAATGAAAAACTGTTTTTT.

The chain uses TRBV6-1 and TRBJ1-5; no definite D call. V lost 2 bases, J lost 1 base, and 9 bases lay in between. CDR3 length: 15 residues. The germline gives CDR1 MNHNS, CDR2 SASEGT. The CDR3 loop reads CASSELGGSNQPQHF. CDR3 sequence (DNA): TGTGCCAGCAGTGAATTGGGAGGGAGCAATCAGCCCCAGCATTTT.

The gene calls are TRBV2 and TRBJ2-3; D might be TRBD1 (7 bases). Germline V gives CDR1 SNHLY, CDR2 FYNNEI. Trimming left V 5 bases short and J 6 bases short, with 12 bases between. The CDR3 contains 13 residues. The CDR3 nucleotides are TGTGCCAGCAGTCGGGACAGCGGGGATACGCAGTATTTT. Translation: CASSRDSGDTQYF.

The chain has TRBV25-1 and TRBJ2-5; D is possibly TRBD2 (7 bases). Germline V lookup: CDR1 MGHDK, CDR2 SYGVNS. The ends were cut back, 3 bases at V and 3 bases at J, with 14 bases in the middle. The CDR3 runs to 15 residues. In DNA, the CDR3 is TGTGCCAGCAGTGAGCGGGGGCCGGTAGAAGAGACCCAGTACTTC. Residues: CASSERGPVEETQYF.

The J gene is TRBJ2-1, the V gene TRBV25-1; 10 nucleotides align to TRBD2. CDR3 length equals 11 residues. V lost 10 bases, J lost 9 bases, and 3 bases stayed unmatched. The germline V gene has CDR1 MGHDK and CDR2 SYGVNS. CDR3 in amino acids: CATSGRGEQFF. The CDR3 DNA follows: TGTGCCACGAGCGGGAGGGGTGAGCAGTTCTTC.

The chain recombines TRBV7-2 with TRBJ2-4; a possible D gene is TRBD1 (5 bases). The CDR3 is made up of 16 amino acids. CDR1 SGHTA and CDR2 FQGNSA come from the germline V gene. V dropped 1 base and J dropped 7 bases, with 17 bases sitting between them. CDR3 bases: TGTGCCAGCAGCTTAGGGGGCCTGATCGGGCGCAACATTCAGTACTTC. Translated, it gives CASSLGGLIGRNIQYF.

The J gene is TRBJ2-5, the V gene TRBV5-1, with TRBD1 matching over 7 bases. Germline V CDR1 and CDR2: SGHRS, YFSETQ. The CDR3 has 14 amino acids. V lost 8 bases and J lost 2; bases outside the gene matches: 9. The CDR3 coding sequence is TGCGCCAGTACCTGGACAGGTCAGCAAGAGACCCAGTACTTC. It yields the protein CASTWTGQQETQYF. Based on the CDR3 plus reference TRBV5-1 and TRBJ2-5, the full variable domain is KAGVTQTPRYLIKTRGQQVTLSCSPISGHRSVSWYQQTPGQGLQFLFEYFSETQRNKGNFPGRFSGRQFSNSRSEMNVSTLELGDSALYLCASTWTGQQETQYFGPGTRLLVL.

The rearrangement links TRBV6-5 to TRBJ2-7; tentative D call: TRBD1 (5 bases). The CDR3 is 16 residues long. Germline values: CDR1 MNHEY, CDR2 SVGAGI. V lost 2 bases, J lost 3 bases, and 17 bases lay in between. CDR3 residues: CASSYTTDSRVYEQYF. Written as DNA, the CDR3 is TGTGCCAGCAGTTACACCACTGACAGTAGGGTCTACGAGCAGTACTTC.